This T cell receptor (beta chain) was obtained from a study of PD-1 blockade in classical Hodgkin lymphoma. Germline V gene sequence: CDR1 SGHRS, CDR2 YFSETQ. The CDR3 runs 14 residues. With V trimmed by 0 bases and J by 12 bases, 7 bases remained unmatched. This table comes from immunoSEQ multiplex PCR, and its TCRdb copy is limited to in-frame clones, with some not included. The sample includes tens of thousands of clones, roughly nine tenths seen only once; the top ten take roughly 10%. All the patients suffered relapse after autologous stem cell transplantation, and brentuximab vedotin exposure differed.

The sample in question was peripheral blood mononuclear cells (PBMCs), obtained before the second cycle of nivolumab. The J gene is TRBJ2-1, the V gene TRBV5-1; 9 bases are shared with TRBD2. This TCR was sampled from a human donor with classical Hodgkin lymphoma. The CDR3 spells CASSLVAGERGQFF. The CDR3 nucleotides read TGCGCCAGCAGCTTGGTAGCGGGAGAGAGAGGGCAGTTCTTC.